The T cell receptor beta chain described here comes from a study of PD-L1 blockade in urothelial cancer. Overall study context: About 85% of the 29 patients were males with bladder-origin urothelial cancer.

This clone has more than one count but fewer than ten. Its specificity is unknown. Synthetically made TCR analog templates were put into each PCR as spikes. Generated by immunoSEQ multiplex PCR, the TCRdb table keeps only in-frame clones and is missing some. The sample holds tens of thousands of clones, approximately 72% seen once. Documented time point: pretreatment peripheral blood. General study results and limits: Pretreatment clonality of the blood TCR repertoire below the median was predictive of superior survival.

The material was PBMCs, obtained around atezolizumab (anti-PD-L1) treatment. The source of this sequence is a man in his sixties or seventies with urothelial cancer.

CDR3 sequence: CASSFGQGDSNQPQHF. The CDR3 coding sequence is TGTGCCAGCAGCTTCGGCCAGGGGGATAGCAATCAGCCCCAGCATTTT. The V gene is TRBV5-6, the J gene TRBJ1-5; 7 bases agree with TRBD1. J lost 0 bases, V lost 2 bases, and 5 bases had no gene match. The CDR3 has 16 residues. Germline CDR1 reads SGHDT; CDR2 reads YYEEEE.